One and the same sample provided the 18 T cell receptor beta chains below, sequenced in a study of blood T cells in healthy people across ages (dated by TCRdb to between 2014 and 2016). Libraries were made using 5' RACE. The run used an Illumina HiSeq 2500. A second about 7 to 11 cycle PCR used a sample-barcoded 5' primer and a J-beta primer mix. TCRdb applied fastp at Q25 and MiXCR to the public reads, then kept only in-frame beta chains. Entries that share a CDR3 protein sequence are merged under the most common genes and DNA. The table for this sample lists 870,000 or so distinct CDR3 sequences; around 30% of them were counted only once. The ten most abundant clones make up 15% to 20% of the sample. The sequenced material came from blood. These receptors all stem from an elderly woman in good health.

This chain links TRBV11-2 with TRBJ2-5; the match to TRBD2 covers 10 bases. The CDR3 consists of 17 residues. CDR1 is SGHAT, CDR2 FQNNGV, per germline. Trimming took 1 base from V and 11 from J; bases not matched to a gene: 16. CDR3 DNA: TGTGCCAGCAGCTTAGCTGCCCCTAGCGGGGGCAGGAATGAGCAGTACTTC. Translated, it gives CASSLAAPSGGRNEQYF.

Comments on this clonotype: A clone one base away is much larger, so this may be a read error. The V gene is TRBV5-1, the J gene TRBJ1-1, with 8 bases lining up with TRBD1. There are 15 residues in the CDR3. Per germline, CDR1 SGHRS and CDR2 YFSETQ. V shed 4 bases and J 0 bases; nucleotides not matched to a gene: 5. The CDR3: CASSEGQDMNTEAFF. The CDR3 DNA sequence: TGCGCCAGCAGCGAGGGACAGGATATGAACACTGAAGCTTTCTTT.

This sequence joins TRBV20-1 and TRBJ1-1, with unresolved D. This CDR3 comprises 14 residues. Between the trimmed V and J ends, which lost 6 bases and 1 base, there was a span of 15 bases. The germline gives CDR1 DFQATT, CDR2 SNEGSKA (reference sequence). CDR3 sequence (DNA): TGCAGTGCCCTACGGGGAAACCAGAACACTGAAGCTTTCTTT. Protein: CSALRGNQNTEAFF.

This chain uses TRBV6-2 or TRBV6-3 with TRBJ2-4; a possible D gene is TRBD1 (6 bases). The assigned J gene may be wrong: the sequence end matches TRBJ2-7 better. The germline V gene encodes CDR1 MNHEY and CDR2 SVGEGT. This CDR3 has 16 residues. CDR3 DNA sequence: TGTGCCAGCAAAGCCGGGACACCTCAATTCTTGGTCGAGCAGTACTTC. Encoded protein: CASKAGTPQFLVEQYF.

This clonotype came up many times. The chain couples TRBV12-3 or TRBV12-4 to TRBJ2-1; no firm D call. The V and J ends lost 5 bases and 1 base respectively, with 12 bases between them. CDR3 length: 15 residues. CDR3 DNA: TGTGCCAGCAGTATACGGACGGGTTCCTACAATGAGCAGTTCTTC. Protein product: CASSIRTGSYNEQFF.

V usage is TRBV7-6 and J usage is TRBJ2-1; 9 nucleotides line up with TRBD1. With 5 bases clipped from V and 10 bases from J, the junction kept 9 bases outside the gene matches. The germline V gene has CDR1 SGHVS and CDR2 FNYEAQ. The CDR3 has 14 amino acids. CDR3 in DNA: TGTGCCAGCAGCCCGGGACAGGGTCGGTACGAGCAGTTCTTC. It translates to CASSPGQGRYEQFF. Based on the CDR3 plus reference TRBV7-6 and TRBJ2-1, the full variable domain is GAGVSQSPRYKVTKRGQDVALRCDPISGHVSLYWYRQALGQGPEFLTYFNYEAQQDKSGLPNDRFSAERPEGSISTLTIQRTEQRDSAMYRCASSPGQGRYEQFFGPGTRLTVL.

The rearrangement links TRBV5-1 to TRBJ1-5, with 7 bases lining up with TRBD1. V shed 0 bases and J 6 bases; nucleotides not matched to a gene: 6. CDR1 and CDR2 (germline): SGHRS, YFSETQ. CDR3 size: 15 residues. The CDR3 protein is CASSLDGGGIQPQHF. The DNA for the CDR3 is TGCGCCAGCAGCTTGGATGGAGGGGGCATTCAGCCCCAGCATTTT.

This clonotype was counted many times. One base away lies a much larger clone, so this may be a sequencing read error. The CDR3 spells CAWSSQNSYNEQYF. The CDR3 DNA reads as TGTGCCTGGAGCTCACAGAACTCCTACAATGAGCAGTACTTC. The J gene is TRBJ2-1, the V gene TRBV30; no definite D call. The tail of the sequence fits TRBJ2-7 better, so the J call may be wrong. The CDR3 sequence is 14 residues long. Germline V CDR1 and CDR2: GTSNPN, SVGIG (reference sequence).

This clonotype was counted only a few times. The chain is built from TRBV5-1 and TRBJ1-6; 8 bases agree with TRBD1. This CDR3 spans 16 amino acids. Germline V gene lookup returns CDR1 SGHRS and CDR2 YFSETQ. J gave up 6 bases and V 0 bases, and 5 bases lay outside the gene matches. The CDR3 region has the DNA TGCGCCAGCAGCTTGGGCACAGGGGGATCTAATTCACCCCTCCACTTT. Amino acids: CASSLGTGGSNSPLHF.

In its sample, this clonotype was seen once. A much larger clone sits a single nucleotide away, making a read error possible. The chain employs TRBV5-1 and TRBJ2-1; 7 nucleotides match TRBD1. CDR3 length: 14 amino acids. Unmatched junction bases numbered 16, after V lost 6 bases and J lost 13 bases. Germline loops: CDR1 SGHRS, CDR2 YFSETQ. CDR3 nucleotide sequence: TGCGCCAGCAACCCTAGGGGGCCCCAAGAGACCCAGTTCTTC. Translation: CASNPRGPQETQFF.

The chain recombines TRBV9 with TRBJ1-1; tentatively, D is TRBD1 (6 bases). The CDR3 is made up of 15 amino acids. The V gene's germline CDR1 is SGDLS and CDR2 YYNGEE. Between the trimmed V and J ends, which lost 4 bases and 1 base, there was a span of 14 bases. This CDR3 reads CASSTGLTSNTEAFF. In DNA form, the CDR3 reads TGTGCCAGCAGCACAGGGCTAACCTCGAACACTGAAGCTTTCTTT.

This clonotype was seen ten or more times. This sequence joins TRBV10-3 and TRBJ1-1; 11 nucleotides agree with TRBD1. In germline, CDR1 is ENHRY, CDR2 SYGVKD. After removal of 6 bases from V and 1 base from J, the junction contained 4 bases not matched to a gene. The CDR3 loop spans 15 amino acids. CDR3 amino acids: CAIRGQGGKNTEAFF. In DNA, the CDR3 is TGTGCCATCAGGGGACAGGGGGGGAAGAACACTGAAGCTTTCTTT.

With regard to this clonotype: The junction departs from germline at one end; a sequencing error may be responsible. The V gene is TRBV20-1, the J gene TRBJ1-4; 7 bases fit TRBD1. This CDR3 spans 14 amino acids. The germline V gene encodes CDR1 DFQATT and CDR2 SNEGSKA (reference sequence). The CDR3 region is CSASPWDSDEKRFF. The CDR3 DNA sequence: TGCAGTGCCTCCCCGTGGGACAGTGATGAAAAACGGTTTTTT.

This clonotype has just a few counts. The genes are TRBV20-1 and TRBJ1-1; tentative D call: TRBD1 (5 bases). The CDR3 extends over 15 amino acids. The ends were cut back, 5 bases at V and 1 base at J, with 17 bases in the middle. Germline V gene data show CDR1 as DFQATT and CDR2 as SNEGSKA (reference sequence). The CDR3 region is CSADILGRPNTEAFF. The CDR3 DNA reads as TGCAGTGCTGACATCTTGGGACGGCCGAACACTGAAGCTTTCTTT.

With regard to this clonotype: This sequence may be a read error, since a much larger clone differs from it by one base. The genes are TRBV5-1 and TRBJ2-6; D may be TRBD1 (6 bases). Looked up from germline, CDR1 is SGHRS and CDR2 is YFSETQ. The length of the CDR3 is 16 residues. The CDR3 bases are TGCGCCAGCAGCTACTACAGGGAGTCTGGGGCCAACGTCCTGGCTTTC. This encodes CASSYYRESGANVLAF.

This chain links TRBV7-2 with TRBJ2-7; D unclear. The J call may be in error: the DNA end matches TRBJ2-5 better. The CDR3 contains 12 residues. Germline V gene lookup returns CDR1 SGHTA and CDR2 FQGNSA. The CDR3 is CASSLTTGTQYF. For the CDR3, the DNA is TGTGCCAGCAGCTTAACGACGGGGACCCAGTACTTC.

A single count supports this clonotype. The chain is built from TRBV11-2 and TRBJ2-5, with 7 nucleotides matching TRBD2. The CDR3 has 16 residues. V lost 0 bases and J lost 1; bases outside the gene matches: 5. The V gene's germline CDR1 is SGHAT and CDR2 FQNNGV. The CDR3 sequence: CASSLEGRGFQETQYF. Written as DNA, the CDR3 is TGTGCCAGCAGCTTAGAGGGGAGGGGCTTCCAAGAGACCCAGTACTTC.

This clonotype appeared a few times. The V call is TRBV9, the J call TRBJ1-1; no reliable D call. Trimming took 5 bases from V and 3 from J, leaving 23 bases between them. CDR3 length: 17 amino acids. Germline V gene lookup returns CDR1 SGDLS and CDR2 YYNGEE. CDR3 sequence: CASSPSPHTSQDTEAFF. In nucleotides, the CDR3 is TGTGCCAGCAGTCCCTCCCCACACACCTCCCAGGACACTGAAGCTTTCTTT.